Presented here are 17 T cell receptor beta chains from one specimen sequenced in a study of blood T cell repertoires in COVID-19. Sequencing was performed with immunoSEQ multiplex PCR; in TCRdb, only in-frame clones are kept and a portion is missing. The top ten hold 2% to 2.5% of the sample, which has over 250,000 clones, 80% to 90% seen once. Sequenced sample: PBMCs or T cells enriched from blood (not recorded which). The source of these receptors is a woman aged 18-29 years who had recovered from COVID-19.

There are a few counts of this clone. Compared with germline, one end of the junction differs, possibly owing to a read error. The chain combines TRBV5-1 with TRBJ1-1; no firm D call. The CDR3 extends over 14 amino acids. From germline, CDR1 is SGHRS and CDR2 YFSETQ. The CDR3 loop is CASRLDGVNTEAFF. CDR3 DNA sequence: TGCGCCAGCAGGTTGGACGGGGTGAACACTGAAGCTTTCTTT.

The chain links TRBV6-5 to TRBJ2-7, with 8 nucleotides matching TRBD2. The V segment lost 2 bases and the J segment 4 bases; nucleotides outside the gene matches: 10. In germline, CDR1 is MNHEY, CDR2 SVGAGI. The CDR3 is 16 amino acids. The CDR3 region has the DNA TGTGCCAGCAGTTACGCCCTTCCGGGGGGGCAGTACGAGCAGTACTTC. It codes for CASSYALPGGQYEQYF.

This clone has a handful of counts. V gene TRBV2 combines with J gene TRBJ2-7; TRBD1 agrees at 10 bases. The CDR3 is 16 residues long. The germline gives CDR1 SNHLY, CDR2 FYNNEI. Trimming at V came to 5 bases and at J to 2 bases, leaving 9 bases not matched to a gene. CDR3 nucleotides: TGTGCCAGCAGTCGAAATGTAGGACAGGGGGCCTACGAGCAGTACTTC. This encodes CASSRNVGQGAYEQYF.

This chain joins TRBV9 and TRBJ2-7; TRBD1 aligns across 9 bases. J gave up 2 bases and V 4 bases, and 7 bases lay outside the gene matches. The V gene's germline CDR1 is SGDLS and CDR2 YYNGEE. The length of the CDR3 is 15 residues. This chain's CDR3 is CASSPGTGIPYEQYF. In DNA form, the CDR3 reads TGTGCCAGCAGCCCAGGGACAGGGATTCCCTACGAGCAGTACTTC.

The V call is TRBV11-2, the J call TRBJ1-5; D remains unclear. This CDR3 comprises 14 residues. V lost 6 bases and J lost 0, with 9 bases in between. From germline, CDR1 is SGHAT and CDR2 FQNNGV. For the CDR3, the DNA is TGTGCCAGCAGTCCGACATTTAGCAATCAGCCCCAGCATTTT. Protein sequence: CASSPTFSNQPQHF.

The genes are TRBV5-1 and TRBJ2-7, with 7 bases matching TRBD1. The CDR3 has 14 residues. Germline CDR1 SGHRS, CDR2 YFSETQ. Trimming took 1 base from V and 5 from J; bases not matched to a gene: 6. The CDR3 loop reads CASSLFPGGDEQYF. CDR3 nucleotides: TGCGCCAGCAGCTTGTTCCCAGGGGGAGACGAGCAGTACTTC.

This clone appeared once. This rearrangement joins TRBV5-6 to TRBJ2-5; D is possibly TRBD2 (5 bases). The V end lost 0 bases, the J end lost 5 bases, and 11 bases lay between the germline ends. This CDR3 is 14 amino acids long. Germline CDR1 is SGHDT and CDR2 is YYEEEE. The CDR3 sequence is CASSLGLATETQYF. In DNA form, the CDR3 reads TGTGCCAGCAGCTTGGGATTAGCGACGGAGACCCAGTACTTC.

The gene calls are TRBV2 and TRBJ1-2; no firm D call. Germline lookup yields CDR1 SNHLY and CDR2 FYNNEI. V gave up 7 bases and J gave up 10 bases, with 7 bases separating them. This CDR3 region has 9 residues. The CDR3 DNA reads TGTGCCAGCAAGGCGGCCTACACCTTC. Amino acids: CASKAAYTF. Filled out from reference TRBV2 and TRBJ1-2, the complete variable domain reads EPEVTQTPSHQVTQMGQEVILRCVPISNHLYFYWYRQILGQKVEFLVSFYNNEISEKSEIFDDQFSVERPDGSNFTLKIRSTKLEDSAMYFCASKAAYTFGSGTRLTVV.

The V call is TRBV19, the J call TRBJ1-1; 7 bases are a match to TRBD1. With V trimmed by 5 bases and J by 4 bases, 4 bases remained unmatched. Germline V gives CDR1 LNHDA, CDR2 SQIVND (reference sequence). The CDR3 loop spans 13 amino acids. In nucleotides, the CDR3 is TGTGCCAGTAGTCAACAGGGGAGCACTGAAGCTTTCTTT. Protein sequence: CASSQQGSTEAFF.

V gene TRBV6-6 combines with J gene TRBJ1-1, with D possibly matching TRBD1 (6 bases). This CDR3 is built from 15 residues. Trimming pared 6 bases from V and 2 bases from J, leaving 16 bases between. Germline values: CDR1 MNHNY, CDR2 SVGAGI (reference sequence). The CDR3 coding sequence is TGTGCCAGCAGCAGAGACAGGTTCTCCAACACTGAAGCTTTCTTT. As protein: CASSRDRFSNTEAFF.

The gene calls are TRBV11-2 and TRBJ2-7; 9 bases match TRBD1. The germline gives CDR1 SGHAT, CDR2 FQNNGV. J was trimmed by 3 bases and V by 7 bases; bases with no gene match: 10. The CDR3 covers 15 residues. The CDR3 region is CASTPSLDRGYEQYF. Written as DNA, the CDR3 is TGTGCCAGCACCCCAAGTCTGGACAGGGGCTACGAGCAGTACTTC. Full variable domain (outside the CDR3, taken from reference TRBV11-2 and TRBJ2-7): EAGVAQSPRYKIIEKRQSVAFWCNPISGHATLYWYQQILGQGPKLLIQFQNNGVVDDSQLPKDRFSAERLKGVDSTLKIQPAKLEDSAVYLCASTPSLDRGYEQYFGPGTRLTVT.

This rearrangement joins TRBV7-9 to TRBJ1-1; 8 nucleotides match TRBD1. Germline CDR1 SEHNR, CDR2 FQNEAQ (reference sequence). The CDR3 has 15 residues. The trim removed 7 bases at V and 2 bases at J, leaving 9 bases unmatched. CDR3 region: CASTIRDRTNTEAFF. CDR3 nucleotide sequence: TGTGCCAGCACCATCCGGGACAGGACCAACACTGAAGCTTTCTTT.

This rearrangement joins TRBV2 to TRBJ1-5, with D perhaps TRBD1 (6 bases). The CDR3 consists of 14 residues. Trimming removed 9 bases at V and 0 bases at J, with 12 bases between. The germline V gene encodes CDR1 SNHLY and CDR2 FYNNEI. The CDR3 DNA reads TGTGCCAGTAGGACAGACTATAGCAATCAGCCCCAGCATTTT. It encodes CASRTDYSNQPQHF.

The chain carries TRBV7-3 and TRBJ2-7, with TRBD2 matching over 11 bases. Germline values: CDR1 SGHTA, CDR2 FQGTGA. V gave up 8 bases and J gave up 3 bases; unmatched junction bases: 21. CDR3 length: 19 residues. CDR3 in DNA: TGTGCCAGCTTAGCCGGGACAGCAGCTAGCGGGGGGAGTGGCTACGAGCAGTACTTC. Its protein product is CASLAGTAASGGSGYEQYF. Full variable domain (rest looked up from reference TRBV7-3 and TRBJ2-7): GAGVSQTPSNKVTEKGKYVELRCDPISGHTALYWYRQSLGQGPEFLIYFQGTGAADDSGLPNDRFFAVRPEGSVSTLKIQRTERGDSAVYLCASLAGTAASGGSGYEQYFGPGTRLTVT.

The CDR3 coding sequence is TGTGCCTGGAGTGACAGTAGCAATCAGCCCCAGCATTTT. Translated, it gives CAWSDSSNQPQHF. This sequence joins TRBV30 and TRBJ1-5; no definite D call. This CDR3 region has 13 residues. V lost 1 base and J lost 0, with 4 bases in between. Germline loops: CDR1 GTSNPN, CDR2 SVGIG (reference sequence).

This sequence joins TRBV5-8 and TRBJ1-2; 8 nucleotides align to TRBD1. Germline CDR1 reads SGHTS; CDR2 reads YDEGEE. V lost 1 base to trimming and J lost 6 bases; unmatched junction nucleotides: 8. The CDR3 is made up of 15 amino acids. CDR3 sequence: CASSLRGRGLDGYTF. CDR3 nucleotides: TGTGCCAGCAGCTTGCGGGGCAGGGGGCTAGATGGCTACACCTTC. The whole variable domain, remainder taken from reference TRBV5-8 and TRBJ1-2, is EAGVTQSPTHLIKTRGQQATLRCSPISGHTSVYWYQQALGLGLQFLLWYDEGEERNRGNFPPRFSGRQFPNYSSELNVNALELEDSALYLCASSLRGRGLDGYTFGSGTRLTVV.

The CDR3 spells CASSVAGAFSYEQYF. DNA for the CDR3: TGTGCCAGCAGCGTCGCGGGGGCTTTCTCCTACGAGCAGTACTTC. This chain links TRBV14 with TRBJ2-7, with TRBD2 as a possible D gene (7 bases). V was cut by 5 bases and J by 0 bases, with 14 bases left in between. This CDR3 comprises 15 residues. The germline gives CDR1 SGHDN, CDR2 FVKESK.